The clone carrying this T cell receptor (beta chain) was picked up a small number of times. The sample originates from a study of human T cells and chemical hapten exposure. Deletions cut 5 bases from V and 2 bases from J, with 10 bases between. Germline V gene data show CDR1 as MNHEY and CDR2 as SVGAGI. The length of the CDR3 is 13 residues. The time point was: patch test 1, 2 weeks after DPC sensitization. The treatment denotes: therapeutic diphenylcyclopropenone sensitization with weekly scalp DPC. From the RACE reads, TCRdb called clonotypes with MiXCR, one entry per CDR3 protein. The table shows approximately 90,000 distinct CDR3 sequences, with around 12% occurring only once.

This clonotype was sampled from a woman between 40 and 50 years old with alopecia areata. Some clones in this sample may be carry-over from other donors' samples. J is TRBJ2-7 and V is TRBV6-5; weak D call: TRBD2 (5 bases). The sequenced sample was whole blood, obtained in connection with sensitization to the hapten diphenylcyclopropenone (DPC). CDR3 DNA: TGTGCCAGCAGTCGCGGGCTAGCCTACGAGCAGTACTTC. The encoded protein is CASSRGLAYEQYF.